This T cell receptor (beta chain) was documented in a study of OX40 agonist ivuxolimab in advanced cancers. Turning to the overall study: The costimulatory receptor OX40 (CD134) was targeted by ivuxolimab, a fully human IgG2 agonistic monoclonal antibody. The point of sequencing TCRbeta in the periphery was to test whether ivuxolimab changed TCR sequence diversity and drove clonal T-cell expansion. Of the roughly 50 dose-escalation patients, hepatocellular carcinoma was present in approximately 20, melanoma in roughly 15, renal cell carcinoma in 9 and head and neck cancer in 9. In the dose-escalation cohort, around four fifths of patients were male, and the mean age was roughly 60 years with a range of roughly 23 to 90. The paper covers the monotherapy dose-escalation part of the phase I ivuxolimab trial, which included N ≈ 57 patients. Intravenous ivuxolimab was administered to patients every 2 weeks at six dose levels: 0.01, 0.1, 0.3, 1.5, 3 and 10 mg/kg. Partial responses were achieved by three dose-escalation patients, of whom one had hepatocellular carcinoma and two had cutaneous melanoma. Prior anti-PD-1, anti-PD-L1 or anti-CTLA-4 therapy was permitted, and checkpoint inhibitors had been received by about 36% of dose-escalation patients. The investigation overall reported the following: The antigen specificity of the clonally expanded peripheral T cells was not determined. On average, CD8+ T cells showed more expanded clones than CD4+ T cells after ivuxolimab. In the 0.1-3.0 mg/kg groups, partial responders were among the patients with the lowest normalized peripheral clonal expansion, particularly in CD8+ T cells. Low levels of normalized T-cell clonal expansion were also seen in some patients who did not respond. At doses of 0.1 to 3.0 mg/kg, clonal expansion of both CD4+ and CD8+ T cells in blood was seen between baseline and week 6.

Comments on this clone: Its specific antigen is unknown. No much larger clone exists at a distance of one base, and base qualities are not known.

Patients with autoimmune disease history or receiving systemic immunosuppression were excluded from the trial. Peripheral blood for TCR sequencing was drawn from every dose cohort at baseline, at cycle 4 day 1 and at cycle 7 day 1. Samples were obtained from an open-label, multicenter, first-in-human phase I dose-escalation trial of ivuxolimab. The trial enrolled adults with locally advanced or metastatic head and neck squamous cell, hepatocellular, melanoma or renal cell carcinoma. Before TCR sequencing, CD4+ and CD8+ T cells were separately sorted from peripheral blood. Inclusive of the bounding cysteine and phenylalanine, the CDR3 is 17 residues long. Left in the record is the CDR3 DNA by itself, 51 bases read in frame from the first base. Clipping removes 5 bases from V and 1 base from J, with 5 as the unmatched junction base count. For CDR1 and CDR2, the germline V gene lists SGHVS and FNYEAQ.

For sequencing of the TCRbeta CDR3 region, genomic DNA was extracted from the sorted cells. The immunoSEQ Assay was used for sequencing of TCRbeta CDR3 regions. Sourced from immuneACCESS, this table was stored by TCRdb with only in-frame sequences that have V and J called. A share of the clones is absent; for the studies checked, an unresolved V gene accounts for under half, and the remainder has no known explanation. Across this sample there are around 31,000 clones, with 90% seen only once. The ten largest clones capture around 27% of the sample. The clonotype comes from an adult with an advanced solid tumor such as melanoma, head and neck, liver or kidney cancer. The chain uses TRBV7-6 and TRBJ2-5; TRBD2 aligns with 15 central bases. Material: CD4+ or CD8+ T cells sorted from blood, obtained in a trial of the OX40 agonist ivuxolimab. The sequence in DNA is TGTGCCAGCAGCCTGGGGACTAGCGGGGGGTCCCAAGAGACCCAGTACTTC. This translates into CASSLGTSGGSQETQYF.